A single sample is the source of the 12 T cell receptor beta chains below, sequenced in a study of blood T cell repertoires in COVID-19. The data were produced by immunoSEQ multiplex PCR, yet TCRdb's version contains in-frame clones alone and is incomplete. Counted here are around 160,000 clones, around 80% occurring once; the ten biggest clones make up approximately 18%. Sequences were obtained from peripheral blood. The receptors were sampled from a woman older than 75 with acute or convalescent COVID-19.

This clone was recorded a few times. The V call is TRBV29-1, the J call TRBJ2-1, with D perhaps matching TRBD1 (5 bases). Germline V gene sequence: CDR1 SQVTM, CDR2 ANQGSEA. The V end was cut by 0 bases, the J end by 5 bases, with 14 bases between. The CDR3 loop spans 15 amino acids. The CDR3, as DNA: TGCAGCGTTGAAGATTTTCGGACAAAGAACAATGAGCAGTTCTTC. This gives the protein CSVEDFRTKNNEQFF.

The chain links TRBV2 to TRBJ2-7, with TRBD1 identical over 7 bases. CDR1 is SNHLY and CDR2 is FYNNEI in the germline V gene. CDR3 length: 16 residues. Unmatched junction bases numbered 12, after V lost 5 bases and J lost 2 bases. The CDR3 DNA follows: TGTGCCAGCAGTAGAGAACAGGGGTTAGTTGCCTACGAGCAGTACTTC. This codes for CASSREQGLVAYEQYF.

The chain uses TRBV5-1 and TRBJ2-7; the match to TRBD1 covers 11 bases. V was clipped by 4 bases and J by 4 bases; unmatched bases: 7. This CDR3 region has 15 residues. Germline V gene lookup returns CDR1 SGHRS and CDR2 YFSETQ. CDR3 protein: CASSPGGQGVYEQYF. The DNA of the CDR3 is TGCGCCAGCAGCCCGGGGGGACAGGGGGTATACGAGCAGTACTTC.

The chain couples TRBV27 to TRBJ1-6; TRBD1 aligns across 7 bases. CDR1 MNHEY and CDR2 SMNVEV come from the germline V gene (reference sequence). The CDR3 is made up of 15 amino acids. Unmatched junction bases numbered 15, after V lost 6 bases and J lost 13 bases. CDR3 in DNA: TGTGCCAGCAGGCCCCCGGGACAGAGCTTATCGCCCCTCCACTTT. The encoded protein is CASRPPGQSLSPLHF.

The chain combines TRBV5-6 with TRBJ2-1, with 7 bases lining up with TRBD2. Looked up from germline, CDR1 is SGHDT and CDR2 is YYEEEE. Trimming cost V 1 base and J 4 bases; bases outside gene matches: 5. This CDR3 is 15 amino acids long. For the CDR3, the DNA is TGTGCCAGCAGCTTGATCACTAGCGCTTACAATGAGCAGTTCTTC. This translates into CASSLITSAYNEQFF.

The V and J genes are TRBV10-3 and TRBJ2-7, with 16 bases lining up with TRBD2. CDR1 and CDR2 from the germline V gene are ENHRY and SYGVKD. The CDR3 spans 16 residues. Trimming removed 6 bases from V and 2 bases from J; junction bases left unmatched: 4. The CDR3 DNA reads TGTGCCATCAGGGGACTAGCGGGAGGGCCCCCCTACGAGCAGTACTTC. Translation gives CAIRGLAGGPPYEQYF.

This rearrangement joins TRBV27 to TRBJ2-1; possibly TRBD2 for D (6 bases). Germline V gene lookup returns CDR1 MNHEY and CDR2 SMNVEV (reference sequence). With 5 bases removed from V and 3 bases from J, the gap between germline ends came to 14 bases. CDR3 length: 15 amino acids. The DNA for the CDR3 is TGTGCCAGCAGTATGGGCATGGAGGGCTACAATGAGCAGTTCTTC. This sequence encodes CASSMGMEGYNEQFF.

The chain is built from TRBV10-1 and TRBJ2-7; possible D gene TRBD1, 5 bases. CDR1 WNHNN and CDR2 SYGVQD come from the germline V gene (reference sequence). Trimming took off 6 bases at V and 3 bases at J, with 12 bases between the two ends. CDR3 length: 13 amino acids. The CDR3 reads CASSADRFYEQYF. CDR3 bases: TGCGCCAGCAGCGCCGACAGATTCTACGAGCAGTACTTC.

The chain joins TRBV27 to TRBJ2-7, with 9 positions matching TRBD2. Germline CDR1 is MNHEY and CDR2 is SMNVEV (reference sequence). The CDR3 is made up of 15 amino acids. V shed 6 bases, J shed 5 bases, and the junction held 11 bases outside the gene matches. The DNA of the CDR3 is TGTGCCAGCAGCTTTTATAGCGGGAGCTTCCACGAGCAGTACTTC. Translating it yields CASSFYSGSFHEQYF.

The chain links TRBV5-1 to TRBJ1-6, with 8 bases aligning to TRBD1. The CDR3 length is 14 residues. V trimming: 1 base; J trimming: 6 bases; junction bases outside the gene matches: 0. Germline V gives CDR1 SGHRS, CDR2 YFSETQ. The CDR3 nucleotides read TGCGCCAGCAGCTTGACAGGGGGTAATTCACCCCTCCACTTT. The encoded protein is CASSLTGGNSPLHF.

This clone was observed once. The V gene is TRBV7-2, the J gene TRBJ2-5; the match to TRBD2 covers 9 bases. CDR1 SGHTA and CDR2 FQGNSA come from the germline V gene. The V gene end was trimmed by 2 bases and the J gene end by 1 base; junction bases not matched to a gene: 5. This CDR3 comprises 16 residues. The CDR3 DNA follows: TGTGCCAGCAGCTTATTGGCGGGGGGGACCCAAGAGACCCAGTACTTC. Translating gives CASSLLAGGTQETQYF.

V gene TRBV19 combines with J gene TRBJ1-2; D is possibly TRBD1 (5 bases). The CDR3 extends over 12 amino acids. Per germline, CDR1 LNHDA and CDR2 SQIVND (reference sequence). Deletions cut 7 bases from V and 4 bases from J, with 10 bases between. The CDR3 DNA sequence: TGTGCCAGTAAAACAGGACCCTATGGCTACACCTTC. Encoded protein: CASKTGPYGYTF.